A single sample gave rise to the 30 T cell receptor beta chains below, sequenced in a study of cytomegalovirus exposure and HLA in healthy donors. The PCR employed 60 Vbeta primers together with 13 Jbeta primers. Here immunoSEQ multiplex PCR was the method, and the copy in TCRdb shows in-frame clones only, minus some. This table holds some 150,000 clones, about three quarters found once. Sequencing input: PBMCs. Receptor source: a male donor in good health and CMV-seronegative.

This sequence joins TRBV28 and TRBJ2-3; 9 bases agree with TRBD1. The CDR3 sequence is 14 residues long. CDR1 is MDHEN and CDR2 is SYDVKM in the germline V gene. J was trimmed by 4 bases and V by 5 bases; bases with no gene match: 4. The CDR3 sequence: CASSTGGQADTQYF. The CDR3 DNA is TGTGCCAGCAGTACAGGGGGCCAGGCAGATACGCAGTATTTT.

This clone was seen more than once but under ten times. V is TRBV4-1 and J is TRBJ1-3; TRBD1 agrees at 9 bases. CDR1 and CDR2 from the germline V gene are MGHRA and YSYEKL. This CDR3 comprises 16 residues. J was trimmed by 2 bases and V by 2 bases; bases with no gene match: 4. The CDR3 sequence: CASSQRTGVTGNTIYF. CDR3 bases: TGCGCCAGCAGCCAAAGGACAGGGGTAACTGGAAACACCATATATTTT.

The sample holds one count of this clone. V and J are TRBV7-2 and TRBJ1-2; maybe TRBD1 (6 bases). The V gene's germline CDR1 is SGHTA and CDR2 FQGNSA. V shed 5 bases and J shed 8 bases, with 18 bases lying between them. The CDR3 is 14 residues long. This chain's CDR3 is CASSPKGQGIGYTF. CDR3 coding DNA: TGTGCCAGCAGCCCCAAGGGTCAGGGGATCGGCTACACCTTC.

This chain connects TRBV5-4 to TRBJ2-1, with a tentative D call TRBD1 (6 bases). V lost 4 bases and J lost 8, with 13 bases in between. The germline V gene encodes CDR1 SGHNT and CDR2 YYREEE (reference sequence). The CDR3 contains 13 residues. CDR3 DNA: TGTGCCAGCAGCATTCAGGGGCTGGATGAGCAGTTCTTC. Protein product: CASSIQGLDEQFF.

This chain connects TRBV4-2 to TRBJ2-5; 10 nucleotides align to TRBD2. Looked up from germline, CDR1 is LGHNA and CDR2 is YNFKEQ. The J segment lost 2 bases and the V segment lost 0 bases, leaving 9 bases of the junction unmatched. The CDR3 is 18 residues long. The CDR3 here is CASSQDGLAGVEQETQYF. The CDR3 region has the DNA TGTGCCAGCAGCCAAGATGGCCTAGCGGGAGTGGAGCAAGAGACCCAGTACTTC.

The chain carries TRBV5-6 and TRBJ2-1, with no clear D. The CDR3 has 11 residues. Germline V gives CDR1 SGHDT, CDR2 YYEEEE. The ends were cut back, 0 bases at V and 16 bases at J, with 11 bases in the middle. CDR3 in amino acids: CASSLARSSFF. For the CDR3, the DNA is TGTGCCAGCAGCTTGGCCCGGAGTTCCTTCTTC.

V and J are TRBV4-3 and TRBJ2-7, with 7 bases that match TRBD2. V lost 1 base to trimming and J lost 0 bases; unmatched junction nucleotides: 6. This CDR3 is built from 16 residues. Germline-derived CDR1 and CDR2 are LGHNA and YSLEER. CDR3 bases: TGCGCCAGCAGCCAAGGGGTAGCGGGTAGCTCCTACGAGCAGTACTTC. This codes for CASSQGVAGSSYEQYF.

This clone was detected only a few times. V and J are TRBV7-2 and TRBJ1-6; no reliable D call. The CDR3 extends over 13 amino acids. The V and J ends lost 5 bases and 9 bases respectively, with 11 bases between them. From germline, CDR1 is SGHTA and CDR2 FQGNSA. The CDR3 sequence: CASSIDIGSPLHF. In DNA form, the CDR3 reads TGTGCCAGCAGCATCGACATTGGTTCACCCCTCCACTTT.

The chain links TRBV11-3 to TRBJ1-1; no clear D. The CDR3 is 14 amino acids. Trimming cost V 1 base and J 1 base, with 7 bases left between them. CDR1 is SGHNT and CDR2 is YENEEA in the germline V gene. This chain's CDR3 is CASSLGGKNTEAFF. The CDR3 DNA reads TGTGCCAGCAGCTTAGGAGGGAAGAACACTGAAGCTTTCTTT.

The chain uses TRBV5-1 and TRBJ2-7; maybe TRBD2 (6 bases). CDR1 SGHRS and CDR2 YFSETQ come from the germline V gene. This CDR3 comprises 14 residues. V lost 5 bases and J lost 2, with 14 bases in between. The chain's CDR3 is CASRVGLPPYEQYF. The CDR3 DNA reads TGCGCCAGCAGAGTGGGACTTCCACCCTACGAGCAGTACTTC.

The rearrangement links TRBV7-9 to TRBJ2-7; TRBD1 agrees at 12 bases. This CDR3 has 16 residues. CDR1 and CDR2 (germline): SEHNR, FQNEAQ (reference sequence). The ends lost 5 bases at V and 1 base at J; junction bases unmatched: 6. CDR3 sequence (DNA): TGTGCCAGCAGCCTACCGGGACAGGGGGCTTCCTACGAGCAGTACTTC. Amino acid sequence: CASSLPGQGASYEQYF.

V and J are TRBV7-9 and TRBJ2-1, with a tentative D call TRBD2 (5 bases). The CDR3 is 17 amino acids. Trimming shortened V by 1 base and J by 0 bases, and 13 bases separated the two germline ends. Germline V CDR1 and CDR2: SEHNR, FQNEAQ (reference sequence). The CDR3: CASSLGQDLISYNEQFF. The CDR3 bases are TGTGCCAGCAGCTTAGGGCAGGACTTGATCTCCTACAATGAGCAGTTCTTC.

This clone was found a few times. The genes are TRBV11-2 and TRBJ1-2; D gene ambiguous. The V gene's germline CDR1 is SGHAT and CDR2 FQNNGV. V was pared by 2 bases and J by 3 bases, with 16 bases between. There are 16 residues in the CDR3. CDR3 nucleotides: TGTGCCAGCAGCTTATTCAGCGGGGTAGGGCACTATGGCTACACCTTC. Amino acids: CASSLFSGVGHYGYTF.

The V call is TRBV7-6, the J call TRBJ2-1; 12 bases map to TRBD2. Trimming cost V 4 bases and J 3 bases; bases outside gene matches: 10. This CDR3 region has 18 residues. Germline CDR1 and CDR2: SGHVS and FNYEAQ. The CDR3 region has the DNA TGTGCCAGCAGCTCGAGTGGACTAGCGGGAAGGGGCTACAATGAGCAGTTCTTC. Protein product: CASSSSGLAGRGYNEQFF. The entire variable domain, with the rest obtained from reference TRBV7-6 and TRBJ2-1, is as follows: GAGVSQSPRYKVTKRGQDVALRCDPISGHVSLYWYRQALGQGPEFLTYFNYEAQQDKSGLPNDRFSAERPEGSISTLTIQRTEQRDSAMYRCASSSSGLAGRGYNEQFFGPGTRLTVL.

The chain is built from TRBV2 and TRBJ2-5, with 7 nucleotides matching TRBD2. Per germline, CDR1 SNHLY and CDR2 FYNNEI. V lost 7 bases and J lost 9; bases outside the gene matches: 8. CDR3 length: 12 residues. The CDR3 here is CASTGGTGAQYF. The CDR3, as DNA: TGTGCCAGCACGGGGGGTACCGGGGCCCAGTACTTC.

The DNA of the CDR3 is TGTGCCTGGGGCCCGACAGGTTCCTACGAGCAGTACTTC. Translated: CAWGPTGSYEQYF. The chain is built from TRBV30 and TRBJ2-7; D perhaps matches TRBD1 (6 bases). The CDR3 is 13 residues long. The V end was cut by 5 bases, the J end by 1 base, with 12 bases between. CDR1 is GTSNPN and CDR2 is SVGIG in the germline V gene (reference sequence).

The chain joins TRBV5-5 to TRBJ2-5; 11 nucleotides agree with TRBD2. CDR3 size: 16 residues. V was clipped by 4 bases and J by 2 bases; unmatched bases: 7. The germline CDR1 and CDR2 sequences are SGHKS and YYEKEE (reference sequence). The CDR3 sequence: CASSPGLAGGQETQYF. DNA of the CDR3: TGTGCCAGCAGCCCCGGACTAGCGGGTGGTCAAGAGACCCAGTACTTC.

The V gene is TRBV9, the J gene TRBJ2-2; tentatively, D is TRBD1 (6 bases). CDR3 length: 16 amino acids. The germline V gene has CDR1 SGDLS and CDR2 YYNGEE. Trimming stripped 1 base from V and 2 bases from J, with 12 bases between. CDR3 sequence reads: CASSVRDNLNTGELFF. DNA for the CDR3: TGTGCCAGCAGCGTAAGGGACAACCTAAACACCGGGGAGCTGTTTTTT.

This chain connects TRBV5-5 to TRBJ2-1, with a possible D match to TRBD2 (6 bases). The V gene lost 0 bases and the J gene lost 1 base, with 20 bases spanning the gap. Germline V CDR1 and CDR2: SGHKS, YYEKEE (reference sequence). The CDR3 totals 19 residues. The CDR3 sequence is CASSLAAGFSGASYNEQFF. CDR3 sequence (DNA): TGTGCCAGCAGCTTGGCCGCAGGGTTTAGCGGTGCATCCTACAATGAGCAGTTCTTC.

The gene calls are TRBV15 and TRBJ1-5; 11 nucleotides align to TRBD1. The CDR3 covers 17 residues. CDR1 and CDR2 (germline): LNHNV, YYDKDF (reference sequence). V was pared by 3 bases and J by 7 bases, with 11 bases of the junction left unmatched. CDR3 coding DNA: TGTGCCACCAGCAGTGGGACAGGGGGAAGTGACGGGCAGCCCCAGCATTTT. Its protein is CATSSGTGGSDGQPQHF.

The chain employs TRBV5-1 and TRBJ2-1; a weak D match, TRBD1 (6 bases). This CDR3 comprises 13 residues. CDR1 and CDR2 from the germline V gene are SGHRS and YFSETQ. Trimming removed 3 bases at V and 7 bases at J, with 11 bases between. The CDR3 loop reads CASSSTGLNEQFF. The CDR3 DNA reads as TGCGCCAGCAGCTCGACAGGCCTAAATGAGCAGTTCTTC. The entire variable domain, with the rest obtained from reference TRBV5-1 and TRBJ2-1, is as follows: KAGVTQTPRYLIKTRGQQVTLSCSPISGHRSVSWYQQTPGQGLQFLFEYFSETQRNKGNFPGRFSGRQFSNSRSEMNVSTLELGDSALYLCASSSTGLNEQFFGPGTRLTVL.

This chain uses TRBV29-1 with TRBJ2-1; perhaps TRBD2 as D (6 bases). Germline-derived CDR1 and CDR2 are SQVTM and ANQGSEA. V lost 6 bases, J lost 4 bases, and 13 bases lay in between. CDR3 length equals 13 residues. Here the CDR3 DNA reads TGCAGCGTCCGGGACTGGGCTTACAATGAGCAGTTCTTC. Translating gives CSVRDWAYNEQFF.

The V and J genes are TRBV7-3 and TRBJ1-2; 8 positions match TRBD1. The CDR3 has 15 residues. Germline CDR1 reads SGHTA; CDR2 reads FQGTGA. The J segment lost 6 bases and the V segment lost 4 bases, leaving 10 bases of the junction unmatched. DNA of the CDR3: TGTGCCAGCAGCTCCGGGAAAGGGACAGGTGATGGCTACACCTTC. Protein sequence: CASSSGKGTGDGYTF.

In this sample, this clone turned up once. The chain has TRBV29-1 and TRBJ2-5; 9 positions match TRBD1. CDR3 length equals 14 residues. V shed 3 bases, J shed 5 bases, and the junction held 7 bases outside the gene matches. Germline values: CDR1 SQVTM, CDR2 ANQGSEA. The CDR3 reads CSVEVTGGGETQYF. CDR3 DNA sequence: TGCAGCGTTGAGGTGACAGGGGGAGGGGAGACCCAGTACTTC.

The genes are TRBV27 and TRBJ2-1; TRBD2 aligns across 7 bases. The V gene end was trimmed by 5 bases and the J gene end by 3 bases; junction bases not matched to a gene: 4. This CDR3 contains 14 residues. Germline CDR1 reads MNHEY; CDR2 reads SMNVEV (reference sequence). Here the CDR3 reads CASSQRGFYNEQFF. CDR3 DNA sequence: TGTGCCAGCAGTCAGCGGGGATTCTACAATGAGCAGTTCTTC.

The rearrangement uses TRBV25-1 and TRBJ2-1; 9 bases fit TRBD2. The V segment lost 4 bases and the J segment 8 bases; nucleotides outside the gene matches: 9. From germline, CDR1 is MGHDK and CDR2 SYGVNS. This CDR3 has 15 residues. The CDR3 DNA is TGTGCCAGCAGTGGGGGGGCGGGAGGGTGGGATGAGCAGTTCTTC. Translation: CASSGGAGGWDEQFF.

This clone was observed a few times. The gene calls are TRBV11-1 and TRBJ1-1; 7 bases line up with TRBD1. The germline V gene has CDR1 SGHAT and CDR2 FQDESV (reference sequence). V trimming: 5 bases; J trimming: 1 base; junction bases outside the gene matches: 4. The CDR3 sequence is 14 residues long. The CDR3 loop reads CASSRRQGNTEAFF. CDR3 DNA sequence: TGTGCCAGCAGCCGACGACAGGGGAACACTGAAGCTTTCTTT. The variable domain in full, with the rest retrieved from reference TRBV11-1 and TRBJ1-1, is EAEVAQSPRYKITEKSQAVAFWCDPISGHATLYWYRQILGQGPELLVQFQDESVVDDSQLPKDRFSAERLKGVDSTLKIQPAELGDSAMYLCASSRRQGNTEAFFGQGTRLTVV.

This clone was counted a single time. The chain recombines TRBV6-1 with TRBJ2-2; 11 bases align to TRBD1. Germline assignment: CDR1 MNHNS and CDR2 SASEGT. The CDR3 is 19 amino acids. Germline trimming cut 5 bases from V and 3 bases from J; bases unmatched to any gene: 14. CDR3 loop: CASSQGRTGGIRYTGELFF. The CDR3 region has the DNA TGTGCCAGCAGTCAAGGGAGGACAGGGGGCATTCGGTACACCGGGGAGCTGTTTTTT.

This clone was counted a single time. V and J are TRBV5-4 and TRBJ2-5; D may be TRBD1 (5 bases). The germline V gene has CDR1 SGHNT and CDR2 YYREEE (reference sequence). CDR3 length equals 14 residues. Trimming removed 1 base at V and 0 bases at J, with 7 bases between. CDR3 nucleotides: TGTGCCAGCAGCTTGAGACAGCACCAAGAGACCCAGTACTTC. Residues: CASSLRQHQETQYF.

This rearrangement joins TRBV7-3 to TRBJ2-1; 8 bases are a match to TRBD2. This CDR3 contains 16 residues. V lost 5 bases and J lost 2; bases outside the gene matches: 8. The germline V gene has CDR1 SGHTA and CDR2 FQGTGA. The CDR3 sequence: CASSGRGSGAYNEQFF. CDR3 bases: TGTGCCAGCAGCGGCCGAGGTAGCGGGGCCTACAATGAGCAGTTCTTC.